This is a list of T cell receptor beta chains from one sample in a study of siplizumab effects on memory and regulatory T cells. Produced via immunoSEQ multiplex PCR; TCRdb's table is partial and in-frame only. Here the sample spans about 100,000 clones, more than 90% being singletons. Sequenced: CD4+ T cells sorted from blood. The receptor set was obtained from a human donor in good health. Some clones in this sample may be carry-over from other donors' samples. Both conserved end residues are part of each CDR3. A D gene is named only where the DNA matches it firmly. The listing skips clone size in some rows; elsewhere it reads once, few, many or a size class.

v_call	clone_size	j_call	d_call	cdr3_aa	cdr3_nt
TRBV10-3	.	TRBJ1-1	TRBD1	CAISDRGPNTEAFF	TGTGCCATCAGTGACAGGGGGCCGAACACTGAAGCTTTCTTT
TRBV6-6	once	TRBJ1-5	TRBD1	CASSYSGQGAQPQHF	TGTGCCAGCAGTTACTCAGGACAGGGAGCGCAGCCCCAGCATTTT
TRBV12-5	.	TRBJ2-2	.	CASGTDLRRTGELFF	TGTGCTAGTGGTACTGACCTACGACGAACCGGGGAGCTGTTTTTT
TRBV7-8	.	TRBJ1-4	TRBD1	CASSLNPGTGNEKLFF	TGTGCCAGCAGCTTAAATCCTGGGACAGGGAATGAAAAACTGTTTTTT
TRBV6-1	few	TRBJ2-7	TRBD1	CASSDRGQGSYEQYF	TGTGCCAGCAGTGATCGGGGACAGGGTTCCTACGAGCAGTACTTC
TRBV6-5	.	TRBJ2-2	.	CASRIGEIGELFF	TGTGCCAGCAGGATCGGCGAGATCGGGGAGCTGTTTTTT
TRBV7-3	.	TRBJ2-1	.	CASSFRGVDEQFF	TGTGCCAGCAGCTTTCGCGGGGTAGATGAGCAGTTCTTC
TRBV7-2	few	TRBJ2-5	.	CASSREAETQETQYF	TGTGCCAGCAGCCGCGAGGCCGAGACCCAAGAGACCCAGTACTTC
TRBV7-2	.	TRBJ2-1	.	CASSLPRRNNNEQFF	TGTGCCAGCAGCTTGCCGAGGAGGAACAACAATGAGCAGTTCTTC
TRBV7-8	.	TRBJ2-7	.	CASSAGPLEGEQYF	TGTGCCAGCAGCGCGGGACCTCTTGAGGGGGAGCAGTACTTC
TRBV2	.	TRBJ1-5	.	CASSDSNQPQHF	TGTGCCAGCAGTGATTCCAATCAGCCCCAGCATTTT
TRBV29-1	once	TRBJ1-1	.	CSVATPMNTEAFF	TGCAGCGTGGCGACACCCATGAACACTGAAGCTTTCTTT
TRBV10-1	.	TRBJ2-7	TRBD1	CASSEYRTGVNEQYF	TGCGCCAGCAGTGAGTATAGGACAGGGGTCAACGAGCAGTACTTC
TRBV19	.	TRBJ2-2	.	CASSSGRGPGELFF	TGTGCCAGTAGTTCGGGGCGGGGGCCCGGGGAGCTGTTTTTT
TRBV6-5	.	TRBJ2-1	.	CASSLDRDVDEQFF	TGTGCCAGCAGTTTAGACCGGGACGTGGACGAGCAGTTCTTC
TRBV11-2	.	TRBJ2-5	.	CASSLGAVETQYF	TGTGCCAGCAGCTTAGGGGCGGTAGAGACCCAGTACTTC
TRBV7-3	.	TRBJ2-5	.	CASSLKGGTQQETQYF	TGTGCCAGCAGCTTAAAAGGCGGGACCCAACAAGAGACCCAGTACTTC
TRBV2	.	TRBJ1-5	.	CASSEGEARNQPQHF	TGTGCCAGCAGTGAAGGGGAGGCGAGGAATCAGCCCCAGCATTTT
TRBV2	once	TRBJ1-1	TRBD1	CASSGREWTGGTEAFF	TGTGCCAGCAGTGGAAGGGAATGGACAGGGGGCACTGAAGCTTTCTTT
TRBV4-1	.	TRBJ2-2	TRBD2	CASSQRGLAEGANTGELFF	TGCGCCAGCAGCCAGAGAGGACTAGCGGAAGGGGCGAACACCGGGGAGCTGTTTTTT
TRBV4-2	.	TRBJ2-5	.	CAARAGETQYF	TGTGCGGCCAGGGCCGGGGAGACCCAGTACTTC
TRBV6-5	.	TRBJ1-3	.	CASSSQGIPGNTIYF	TGTGCCAGCAGCTCCCAGGGGATCCCTGGAAACACCATATATTTT
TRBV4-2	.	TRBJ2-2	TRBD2	CASSQGPSGAGELFF	TGTGCCAGCAGCCAAGGGCCTAGCGGTGCCGGGGAGCTGTTTTTT
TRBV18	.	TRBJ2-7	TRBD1	CASSPDRASNEQYF	TGTGCCAGCTCCCCTGACAGGGCTTCCAACGAGCAGTACTTC
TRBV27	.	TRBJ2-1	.	CASSLLAEAMGEQFF	TGTGCCAGCAGTTTATTAGCGGAGGCCATGGGAGAGCAGTTCTTC
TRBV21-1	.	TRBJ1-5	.	CASSGRATNQPQHF	TGTGCCAGCAGCGGCCGGGCTACGAATCAGCCCCAGCATTTT
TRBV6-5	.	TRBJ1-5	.	CASSQLPSNQPQHF	TGTGCCAGCAGTCAGTTACCTAGCAATCAGCCCCAGCATTTT
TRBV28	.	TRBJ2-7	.	CASSFRRGSYEQYF	TGTGCCAGCAGTTTTCGCAGGGGTTCCTACGAGCAGTACTTC
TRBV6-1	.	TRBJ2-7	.	CASSEEVGSYEQYF	TGTGCCAGCAGTGAAGAGGTGGGCTCCTACGAGCAGTACTTC
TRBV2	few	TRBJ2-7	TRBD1	CASSARTGAYEQYF	TGTGCCAGCAGTGCCAGGACAGGCGCCTACGAGCAGTACTTC
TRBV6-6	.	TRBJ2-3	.	CASSYEAGGADTQYF	TGTGCCAGCAGTTACGAGGCAGGCGGAGCAGATACGCAGTATTTT
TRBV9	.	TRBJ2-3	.	CASSVGGRTDTQYF	TGTGCCAGCAGCGTCGGCGGACGCACAGATACGCAGTATTTT
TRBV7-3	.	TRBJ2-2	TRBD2	CASSPIGGRKTGELFF	TGTGCCAGCAGCCCCATCGGCGGGAGAAAAACCGGGGAGCTGTTTTTT
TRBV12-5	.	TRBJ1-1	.	CASGQNSGYEAFF	TGTGCTAGTGGCCAAAATTCGGGGTATGAAGCTTTCTTT
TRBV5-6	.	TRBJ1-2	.	CASSLEPASYGYTF	TGTGCCAGCAGCTTGGAGCCTGCCAGCTATGGCTACACCTTC
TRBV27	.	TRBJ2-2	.	CASSLSLLLTTGELFF	TGTGCCAGCAGTTTATCATTATTACTGACTACCGGGGAGCTGTTTTTT
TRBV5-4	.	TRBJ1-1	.	CASSLTENTEAFF	TGTGCCAGCAGCTTAACAGAGAACACTGAAGCTTTCTTT
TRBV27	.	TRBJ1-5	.	CASRLKPVGNQPQHF	TGTGCCAGCAGATTAAAACCCGTCGGCAATCAGCCCCAGCATTTT
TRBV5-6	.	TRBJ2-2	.	CASSRLAGELFF	TGTGCCAGCAGTAGGTTAGCGGGGGAGCTGTTTTTT
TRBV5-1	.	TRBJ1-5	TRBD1	CASSPGQGASQPQHF	TGCGCCAGCAGCCCGGGACAGGGGGCGAGTCAGCCCCAGCATTTT
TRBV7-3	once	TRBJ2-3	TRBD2	CASSLRAGGGVSDTQYF	TGTGCCAGCAGCTTACGGGCGGGAGGGGGAGTGTCAGATACGCAGTATTTT
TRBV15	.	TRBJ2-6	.	CATSRGGVGEGGANVLTF	TGTGCCACCAGCAGAGGAGGGGTAGGCGAAGGTGGGGCCAACGTCCTGACTTTC
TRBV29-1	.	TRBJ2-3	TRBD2	CSVRGTSVRGVTDTQYF	TGCAGCGTGCGTGGGACTAGCGTTCGGGGGGTCACAGATACGCAGTATTTT
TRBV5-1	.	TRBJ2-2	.	CASRSSGYSTGELFF	TGCGCCAGCAGGTCGAGCGGGTATTCGACCGGGGAGCTGTTTTTT
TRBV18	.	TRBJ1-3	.	CASSPSGAGNTIYF	TGTGCCAGCTCACCATCAGGGGCCGGAAACACCATATATTTT
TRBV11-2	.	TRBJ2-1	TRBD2	CASSPRTSQQEQFF	TGTGCCAGCAGCCCCCGGACTAGCCAGCAGGAGCAGTTCTTC
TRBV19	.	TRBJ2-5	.	CASSTGSSLETQYF	TGTGCCAGTAGTACGGGATCCTCGTTGGAGACCCAGTACTTC
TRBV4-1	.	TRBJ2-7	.	CASSHPPASSYEQYF	TGCGCCAGCAGCCATCCACCCGCGAGCTCCTACGAGCAGTACTTC
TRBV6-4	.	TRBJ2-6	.	CASSGWSGANVLTF	TGTGCCAGCAGTGGGTGGTCTGGGGCCAACGTCCTGACTTTC
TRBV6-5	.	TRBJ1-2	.	CASSYTDGTGAGYTF	TGTGCCAGCAGTTACACTGACGGGACTGGGGCGGGCTACACCTTC
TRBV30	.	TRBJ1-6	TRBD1	CAWSVHGTGGDSPLHF	TGTGCCTGGAGTGTACACGGGACAGGGGGTGATTCACCCCTCCACTTT
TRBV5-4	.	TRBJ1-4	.	CASSRDSADEKLFF	TGTGCCAGCAGCCGGGATTCGGCCGATGAAAAACTGTTTTTT
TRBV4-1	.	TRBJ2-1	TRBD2	CASSQKPGLAGGNEQFF	TGCGCCAGCAGCCAAAAACCGGGACTAGCGGGAGGCAATGAGCAGTTCTTC
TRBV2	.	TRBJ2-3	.	CASSPTDTQYF	TGTGCCAGCAGCCCCACAGATACGCAGTATTTT
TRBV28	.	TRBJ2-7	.	CASSLRGEQYF	TGTGCCAGCAGTTTACGGGGTGAGCAGTACTTC
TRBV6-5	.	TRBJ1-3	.	CASSYSIRGDTIYF	TGTGCCAGCAGTTACTCGATCAGGGGAGACACCATATATTTT
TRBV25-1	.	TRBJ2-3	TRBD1	CASSELDRGLEDTQYF	TGTGCCAGCAGTGAATTGGACAGGGGGCTGGAAGATACGCAGTATTTT